This entry lists 3 T cell receptor beta chains sequenced from one sample in a study of blood T cell repertoires in COVID-19 (dated by TCRdb to 2019 to 2021). Receptor amplification or capture employed the immunoSEQ multiplex PCR assay. TCRdb carries this immuneACCESS record with in-frame sequences only. Its versions omit some clonotypes, under half of them owing to an unresolved V gene in the studies checked, with the rest unexplained. This sample is represented by 15,000 or so clones; 80% to 90% of them were singletons. Roughly 2.5% of the sample rests with the top ten. Sequenced: peripheral blood. The origin of the receptors is a human donor in a cohort sampled during active COVID-19.

Only one count was recorded for this clone. The V gene is TRBV24-1, the J gene TRBJ1-2; 12 bases are a match to TRBD1. The CDR3 sequence is 16 residues long. Germline assignment: CDR1 KGHDR and CDR2 SFDVKD. The J segment lost 3 bases and the V segment lost 4 bases, leaving 5 bases of the junction unmatched. The CDR3 reads CATSEGQGAADYGYTF. CDR3 bases: TGTGCCACCAGTGAGGGACAGGGGGCAGCGGACTATGGCTACACCTTC.

Only one count was recorded for this clone. This chain connects TRBV15 to TRBJ2-1, with a possible D match to TRBD1 (5 bases). This CDR3 is built from 14 residues. The V and J ends lost 3 bases and 9 bases respectively, with 15 bases between them. Germline-derived CDR1 and CDR2 are LNHNV and YYDKDF (reference sequence). The CDR3 is CATSSGRRQGEQFF. The CDR3 DNA follows: TGTGCCACCAGCAGTGGCAGACGCCAGGGTGAGCAGTTCTTC.

The J gene is TRBJ2-4, the V gene TRBV11-2; TRBD1 aligns across 8 bases. CDR1 is SGHAT, CDR2 FQNNGV, per germline. The CDR3 sequence is 16 residues long. The V gene end was trimmed by 5 bases and the J gene end by 4 bases; junction bases not matched to a gene: 10. For the CDR3, the DNA is TGTGCCAGCAGCCCAGGGGGCGGATTCGCGAAAAACATTCAGTACTTC. It specifies CASSPGGGFAKNIQYF.